The rows below give T cell receptor beta chains drawn from one sample of a study of human T cells and chemical hapten exposure. Each CDR3 protein is one row after TCRdb ran MiXCR on the RACE reads. The sample shows about 190,000 distinct CDR3 sequences, about 25% of them seen only once. The sample consisted of whole blood, taken in connection with sensitization to the hapten diphenylcyclopropenone (DPC). Receptors originate from a woman aged 40 to 50 with alopecia areata. Some clones in this sample may be carry-over from other donors' samples. CDR3s include the opening cysteine and the closing phenylalanine or tryptophan. D genes are given only for firm matches. Clone size is not always given. Where it is, it says once, few, many or a class for expanded clones.

size,D,V,J,DNA,CDR3
.,.,TRBV20-1,TRBJ2-3,TGCAGTGCTAGGAATGGGGCGTACTCTAGCACAGATACGCAGTATTTT,CSARNGAYSSTDTQYF
few,.,TRBV20-1,TRBJ2-1,TGCAGTGCTCCAGGCCCGCCCCGGGTGGAGCAGTTCTTC,CSAPGPPRVEQFF
few,.,TRBV6-1,TRBJ1-4,TGTGCCAGCATGTGGCCCTCGGGTGCAACTAATGAAAAACTGTTTTTT,CASMWPSGATNEKLFF
.,.,TRBV5-1,TRBJ1-1,TGCGCCAGCAGCCTAAGATCGACCCGGAACACTGAAGCTTTCTTT,CASSLRSTRNTEAFF
few,.,TRBV28,TRBJ1-1,TGTGCCAGCAGCCCCGGGGGGCGGAATACTGAAGCTTTCTTT,CASSPGGRNTEAFF
few,.,TRBV4-2,TRBJ2-7,TGTGCCAGCAGCCAACTAGGGGGGAGGGCCGACGAGCAGTACTTC,CASSQLGGRADEQYF
few,.,TRBV28,TRBJ2-1,TGTGCCAGCAGTTCACCGGGAGCAGACTACAATGAGCAGTTCTTC,CASSSPGADYNEQFF
few,TRBD1,TRBV5-1,TRBJ1-1,TGCGCCAGCAGCGCCGGGACAGGAAGAGTCTTT,CASSAGTGRVF
.,.,TRBV18,TRBJ2-1,TGTGCCAGCTCACCTAGGGGGGTTCATGAGCAGTTCTTC,CASSPRGVHEQFF
few,.,TRBV20-1,TRBJ2-1,TGCAGTGCCACAAACCACTACAATGAGCAGTTCTTC,CSATNHYNEQFF
few,.,TRBV9,TRBJ2-3,TGTGCCAGCAGCGGGGACACAGATACGCAGTATTTT,CASSGDTDTQYF
.,.,TRBV12-3/TRBV12-4,TRBJ2-5,TGTGCCAGCAGTTGGCGCAGAGGAGAGACCCAGTACTTC,CASSWRRGETQYF
.,TRBD2,TRBV29-1,TRBJ2-3,TGCAGCGCGACCGGGACTAGCGGTAACACAGATACGCAGTATTTT,CSATGTSGNTDTQYF
few,.,TRBV6-5,TRBJ1-5,TGTGCCAGCAGTTACGAGAGAGGCAATCAGCCCCAGCATTTT,CASSYERGNQPQHF
few,.,TRBV29-1,TRBJ2-6,TGCAGCGTTGGGACTGGAGTCTCTGGGGCCAACGTCCTGACTTTC,CSVGTGVSGANVLTF
.,TRBD1,TRBV5-5,TRBJ2-7,TGTGCCAGCAGCCCGGACGCGGGACAGGGTATCTACGAGCAGTACTTC,CASSPDAGQGIYEQYF
.,.,TRBV15,TRBJ2-4,TGTGCCACCAGCAGAGATCTGGGAGAGGGCATTCAGTACTTC,CATSRDLGEGIQYF
few,.,TRBV20-1,TRBJ1-5,TGCAGTGCTAGTAGTAATCAGCCCCAGCATTTT,CSASSNQPQHF
.,TRBD1,TRBV4-3,TRBJ2-5,TGCGCCAGCAGCCCGAGGGACAGGGGAGGCGAGACCCAGTACTTC,CASSPRDRGGETQYF
.,TRBD2,TRBV20-1,TRBJ2-3,TGCAGTGCTAGGCCCGGACTAGCTGGGGATACGCAGTATTTT,CSARPGLAGDTQYF
.,TRBD1,TRBV6-2/TRBV6-3,TRBJ1-2,TGTGCCAGCAGTGGCGGACAGGGACTTTATGGCTACACCTTC,CASSGGQGLYGYTF
.,.,TRBV16,TRBJ1-1,TGTGCCAGCAGCCAAGCGGCGAACACTGAAGCTTTCTTT,CASSQAANTEAFF
many,TRBD2,TRBV29-1,TRBJ2-1,TGCAGCGTGCTAGCGGGCGGAGAGCAGTTCTTC,CSVLAGGEQFF
many,.,TRBV9,TRBJ2-1,TGTGCCAGCAGCGTGGTTCCCTCCTACAATGAGCAGTTCTTC,CASSVVPSYNEQFF
.,.,TRBV10-3,TRBJ2-7,TGTGCCATCAGTGACCAGGGGGAGGGCGGGCAGTACTTC,CAISDQGEGGQYF
few,.,TRBV29-1,TRBJ1-1,TGCAGCGCCGTACAGAACACTGAAGCTTTCTTT,CSAVQNTEAFF
.,.,TRBV29-1,TRBJ2-1,TGCAGCGTTGCTGGGTCCCTTGAGCAGTTCTTC,CSVAGSLEQFF
many,TRBD2,TRBV7-2,TRBJ2-3,TGTGCCAGCAGCTTAGGGCTAGCGGTTAGCACAGATACGCAGTATTTT,CASSLGLAVSTDTQYF
.,.,TRBV6-6,TRBJ2-7,TGTGCCAGCAGTTATGGCGGGGAACGCTCCTACGAGCAGTACTTC,CASSYGGERSYEQYF
.,TRBD2,TRBV10-3,TRBJ2-3,TGTGCCATCACCCAGACTAGCGGGAGGGCAGATACGCAGTATTTT,CAITQTSGRADTQYF
few,TRBD2,TRBV9,TRBJ2-1,TGTGCCAGCAGCGTAGGTTCTAGCGGGAGCCTTGATGAGCAGTTCTTC,CASSVGSSGSLDEQFF
many,.,TRBV6-5,TRBJ2-3,TGTGCCAGCAGTTACTCAAGGGGGGGCACAGATACGCAGTATTTT,CASSYSRGGTDTQYF
.,TRBD1,TRBV29-1,TRBJ1-1,TGCAGCGTTGTGGACAGGGGAAAAGCTTTCTTT,CSVVDRGKAFF
.,.,TRBV27,TRBJ2-7,TGTGCCAGCAGTACACTAGACCTTTTGGCCGAGCAGTACTTC,CASSTLDLLAEQYF
.,.,TRBV28,TRBJ2-5,TGTGCCAGCAGTTTGACGTACCAAGAGACCCAGTACTTC,CASSLTYQETQYF
.,.,TRBV6-2/TRBV6-3,TRBJ1-2,TGTGCCAGCAGTCACCCCCCGGGGACAATCGACTATGGCTACACCTTC,CASSHPPGTIDYGYTF
many,.,TRBV28,TRBJ1-4,TGTGCCAGCAGTCGCCCTGGTTGGGCTAATGAAAAACTGTTTTTT,CASSRPGWANEKLFF
few,.,TRBV10-2,TRBJ2-7,TGCGCCAGCAGTGAGCCACTAGCCGGTTCCTACGAGCAGTACTTC,CASSEPLAGSYEQYF
.,.,TRBV4-2,TRBJ1-2,TGTGCCAGCAGCCAAGAGAACACCGACTATGGCTACACCTTC,CASSQENTDYGYTF
few,.,TRBV7-2,TRBJ2-4,TGTGCCAGCAGCTCAGTTTCGGGCCGAGGGATGCATCAGTACTTC,CASSSVSGRGMHQYF
once,TRBD1,TRBV6-2/TRBV6-3,TRBJ1-4,TGTGCCAGCAGTCAGACAGGGAGGAGCGAAAAACTGTTTTTT,CASSQTGRSEKLFF
.,TRBD2,TRBV27,TRBJ2-3,TGTGCCAGCAGTTTAGGACTAGCGGGAGTTCTGAGCACAGATACGCAGTATTTT,CASSLGLAGVLSTDTQYF
.,TRBD1,TRBV15,TRBJ1-1,TGTGTCACCAGCTCCAGGACAGGGAACACTGAAGCTTTCTTT,CVTSSRTGNTEAFF
.,.,TRBV6-5,TRBJ1-5,TGTGCCAGCAGTTACTCAAGGGGTCAGCCCCAGCATTTT,CASSYSRGQPQHF
few,TRBD2,TRBV29-1,TRBJ2-1,TGCAGCGTTCAACTAGCGGGAGGGACCCTTCCGGGGCGGGAGCAGTTCTTC,CSVQLAGGTLPGREQFF
once,.,TRBV6-1,TRBJ1-1,TGTGCCAGCGCCCATTACACTGAAGCTTTCTTT,CASAHYTEAFF
.,.,TRBV28,TRBJ2-7,TGTGCCAGCAGTCGGTCAGAGCCAGGCGAGCAGTACTTC,CASSRSEPGEQYF
.,.,TRBV7-9,TRBJ2-1,TGTGCCAGCAGCTGGGGAGTTTACAATGAGCAGTTCTTC,CASSWGVYNEQFF
.,.,TRBV5-6,TRBJ2-5,TGTGCCAGCAGCTTAAATGGGCGGGAGACCCAGTACTTC,CASSLNGRETQYF
few,TRBD2,TRBV12-3/TRBV12-4,TRBJ2-2,TGTGCCAGCAGTTTCATCGATAGCGGGAGACACGGGGAGCTGTTTTTT,CASSFIDSGRHGELFF
.,.,TRBV20-1,TRBJ1-1,TGCAGTGCTAGAGGCAGCCACCTTGAAGCTTTCTTT,CSARGSHLEAFF
.,.,TRBV25-1,TRBJ2-7,TGTGCCAGCAGTGAAAGAAGGGGGCCAGCGGGAGTATACGAGCAGTACTTC,CASSERRGPAGVYEQYF
few,.,TRBV11-1,TRBJ1-2,TGTGCCAGCAGCTTAGATCCCAGGGACGGTTATGGCTACACCTTC,CASSLDPRDGYGYTF
.,TRBD1,TRBV4-2,TRBJ2-1,TGTGCCAGCAGCCCGGGACAGGTTTGGAGTGAGCAGTTCTTC,CASSPGQVWSEQFF